This TCR beta chain was profiled in a study of blood T cell repertoires in COVID-19. Study as a whole: T cells, B-cell-depleted T cells, or PBMCs supplied cDNA or gDNA.

The data were produced by immunoSEQ multiplex PCR, yet TCRdb's version contains in-frame clones alone and is incomplete. The sample has a few hundred thousand clones, 90% seen once; the top ten hold 2.5% to 3%. The V segment lost 6 bases and the J segment 3 bases; nucleotides outside the gene matches: 4. CDR1 is MNHEY and CDR2 is SMNVEV in the germline V gene (reference sequence). CDR3 length equals 16 residues. Patients in Seattle were enrolled during active infection, then followed longitudinally. This clone was recorded only once. The sequence came from a woman between 25 and 40 years old with COVID-19, enrolled during active disease. The V gene is TRBV27, the J gene TRBJ2-1; 14 positions agree with TRBD2. The sample consisted of peripheral blood. The DNA for the CDR3 is TGTGCCAGCAGCGACGGGACTAGCGGGGGCTACAATGAGCAGTTCTTC. Translation: CASSDGTSGGYNEQFF.